This is a list of T cell receptor beta chains from one sample in a study of shared T cell receptors in the human thymus. Data came from immunoSEQ multiplex PCR; TCRdb stores just in-frame clones and leaves some out. Among 630,000 or so clones, 80% to 90% were seen once, and the ten largest hold roughly 0.0087%. This sample was shared with a second study, whose subject was human thymus T cells.

The specimen was thymocytes. These receptors were obtained from a boy under three years old with a congenital heart defect. The CDR3 runs from the conserved cysteine through the conserved F or W. The D gene is left open where the match is weak. Rows may omit the clone size; those that give it use once, few, many or a size class.

>TRBD2|TRBV27|TRBJ2-3|18|.
TGTGCCAGCAGTTTTAGAGACCCTAGCGGGGGGACCACAGATACGCAGTATTTT
CASSFRDPSGGTTDTQYF
>.|TRBV5-6|TRBJ2-1|12|once
TGTGCCAGCAGCTTGCTGGCGGATGAGCAGTTCTTC
CASSLLADEQFF
>.|TRBV11-3|TRBJ2-1|14|.
TGTGCCAGCAGCTTAGGGGGACAACACAATGAGCAGTTCTTC
CASSLGGQHNEQFF
>TRBD1|TRBV7-9|TRBJ2-1|17|.
TGTGCCAGCAGCTTAGATCTCCCGGGACAGGGCTACAATGAGCAGTTCTTC
CASSLDLPGQGYNEQFF
>.|TRBV7-2|TRBJ1-5|15|.
TGTGCCAGCAGCTTCGGGGATCCAAGCAATCAGCCCCAGCATTTT
CASSFGDPSNQPQHF
>TRBD1|TRBV5-1|TRBJ2-7|17|.
TGCGCCAGCAGCTTAAGAAGTGGACAGGGCCGGAGTTACGAGCAGTACTTC
CASSLRSGQGRSYEQYF
>TRBD1|TRBV7-9|TRBJ2-2|16|.
TGTGCCAGCAGCGGCTTCCGGGACAGATACACCGGGGAGCTGTTTTTT
CASSGFRDRYTGELFF
>.|TRBV10-3|TRBJ1-2|14|.
TGTGCCATCAGTGGCGGGGCAGGGTACTATGGCTACACCTTC
CAISGGAGYYGYTF
>.|TRBV5-6|TRBJ2-4|13|.
TGTGCCAGCAGCTTGGTTCTATCTAACATTCAGTACTTC
CASSLVLSNIQYF
>.|TRBV27|TRBJ2-7|16|.
TGTGCCAGCAGCCCTCGCCTCCGGGACAAAGGCTACGAGCAGTACTTC
CASSPRLRDKGYEQYF
>.|TRBV4-2|TRBJ2-7|16|.
TGTGCCAGCAGCCAAGATACCCAGGGTGGGTCCCACGAGCAGTACTTC
CASSQDTQGGSHEQYF
>.|TRBV6-5|TRBJ1-4|14|.
TGTGCCAGCAGTGACCGGGGGGGGGAGGAAAAACTGTTTTTT
CASSDRGGEEKLFF
>TRBD2|TRBV5-6|TRBJ2-1|15|.
TGTGCCAGTCAGCGGGGGGGCAGCTCCTACAATGAGCAGTTCTTC
CASQRGGSSYNEQFF
>.|TRBV5-8|TRBJ2-2|16|.
TGTGCCAGCAGCATTGGCCCCAAAACCAGCACCGGGGAGCTGTTTTTT
CASSIGPKTSTGELFF
>.|TRBV5-8|TRBJ1-6|14|.
TGTGCCAGCAGCACCGGACATGTTAGTTCACCCCTCCACTTT
CASSTGHVSSPLHF
>TRBD1|TRBV28|TRBJ1-6|14|.
TGTGCCAGCAGTGTGACAGGGATGAATTCACCCCTCCACTTT
CASSVTGMNSPLHF
>TRBD2|TRBV4-3|TRBJ2-2|19|.
TGCGCCAGCAGCCAATCTGGTGCTAGCGGGGGACAGAACACCGGGGAGCTGTTTTTT
CASSQSGASGGQNTGELFF
>.|TRBV9|TRBJ1-1|15|.
TGTGCCAGCAGCCCCAAAAAGGTTGACTTCACTGAAGCTTTCTTT
CASSPKKVDFTEAFF
>.|TRBV29-1|TRBJ2-5|15|.
TGCAGCGTTGAACCCTACGGCAGGGGACAAGAGACCCAGTACTTC
CSVEPYGRGQETQYF
>.|TRBV9|TRBJ1-1|17|.
TGTGCCAGCAGGCCTACAGGGAGTGGGGAGAGGAACACTGAAGCTTTCTTT
CASRPTGSGERNTEAFF
>.|TRBV7-9|TRBJ1-5|19|.
TGTGCCAGCAGCTTAGAGCTGGGGTCCGGACAGTCATCCCAGGGGACCCAGCATTTT
CASSLELGSGQSSQGTQHF
>TRBD2|TRBV25-1|TRBJ2-5|15|.
TGTGCCAGCAGTGGTCGGACTAGCCATCAAGAGACCCAGTACTTC
CASSGRTSHQETQYF
>.|TRBV19|TRBJ2-7|14|once
TGTGCCAGTCACCGGGACACATCCTCCTACGAGCAGTACTTC
CASHRDTSSYEQYF
>TRBD2|TRBV5-1|TRBJ2-7|16|once
TGCGCCAGCAGCTCGTCACTAGCGGGGATTTCCTACGAGCAGTACTTC
CASSSSLAGISYEQYF
>TRBD2|TRBV7-2|TRBJ2-1|18|.
TGTGCCAGCAGCTTAGGTAGTTATCGCGGGAGCCGGGAGGATGAGCAGTTCTTC
CASSLGSYRGSREDEQFF
>TRBD1|TRBV9|TRBJ1-2|15|.
TGTGCCAGCAGCGCGCCGGGACAGGAGCGCTATGGCTACACCTTC
CASSAPGQERYGYTF
>.|TRBV14|TRBJ2-3|22|.
TGTGCCAGCAGCCAAGTAGCCACAACTAGACGCCTATATCAAAAGCACACAGATACGCAGTATTTT
CASSQVATTRRLYQKHTDTQYF
>.|TRBV7-7|TRBJ2-1|15|.
TGTGCTAGCAGCTTAGTTATAGCGGCGTACAATGAGCAGTTCTTC
CASSLVIAAYNEQFF
>.|TRBV7-9|TRBJ2-7|17|.
TGTGCCAGCAGCATAGGAACTGCAGGGATTTTCTCCTACGAGCAGTACTTC
CASSIGTAGIFSYEQYF
>TRBD2|TRBV5-4|TRBJ2-3|16|.
TGTGCCAGCAGCTTACTCAGCGGGAGGGCCCCAGATACGCAGTATTTT
CASSLLSGRAPDTQYF
>.|TRBV5-5|TRBJ1-1|17|.
TGTGCCAGCAGCCCGCCGGGGGTTAGGGCTATGAACACTGAAGCTTTCTTT
CASSPPGVRAMNTEAFF
>.|TRBV28|TRBJ2-5|15|.
TGTGCCAGCAGTCCCCCCGACGGGGGAAGAGAGACCCAGTACTTC
CASSPPDGGRETQYF
>.|TRBV11-3|TRBJ2-5|17|.
TGTGCCAGCAGCCCCGGAAACAGCCCTAAAATACAAGAGACCCAGTACTTC
CASSPGNSPKIQETQYF
>TRBD2|TRBV15|TRBJ2-7|17|.
TGTGCCACCAGCAGAGACGTGAAGCGGGAGGGCTGGTGCGAGCAGTACTTC
CATSRDVKREGWCEQYF
>TRBD2|TRBV12-5|TRBJ2-7|16|.
TGTGCTAGTGGTCCACGTCTTAGCGGGACGGGCCCCGAGCAGTACTTC
CASGPRLSGTGPEQYF
>TRBD2|TRBV10-3|TRBJ2-1|14|.
TGTGCCATCAGTGAGCCACTAGCGGCTACTAAGCAGTTCTTC
CAISEPLAATKQFF
>.|TRBV7-6|TRBJ1-6|15|.
TGTGCCAGCAGCTTATGGAACAGGGTAAATTCACCCCTCCACTTT
CASSLWNRVNSPLHF
>.|TRBV5-1|TRBJ2-5|17|.
TGCGCCAGCAGCTTGCGGTACAGGGAAGCGTACCAAGAGACCCAGTACTTC
CASSLRYREAYQETQYF
>.|TRBV6-5|TRBJ2-7|14|.
TGTGCCAGCAGCCCCCAGACAAGTAGCTACGAGCAGTACTTC
CASSPQTSSYEQYF
>.|TRBV18|TRBJ1-5|14|few
TGTGCCAGCTCACCCGAGGCAGGGAAAGGGCCCCAGCATTTT
CASSPEAGKGPQHF
>TRBD2|TRBV27|TRBJ2-1|15|.
TGTGCCAGTGGACTAGCGGGAGGGTCCTACAATGAGCAGTTCTTC
CASGLAGGSYNEQFF
>TRBD2|TRBV6-5|TRBJ2-7|13|.
TGTGCCAGCAGGGAGCGGGAGATGTTTGAGCAGTACTTC
CASREREMFEQYF
>TRBD1|TRBV28|TRBJ2-3|14|.
TGTGCCAGCAGCCGCGCGGACAGGGCAGATACGCAGTATTTT
CASSRADRADTQYF
>.|TRBV18|TRBJ2-2|14|.
TGTGCCAGCTCACCACCCTCCCACACCGGGGAGCTGTTTTTT
CASSPPSHTGELFF
>TRBD2|TRBV10-3|TRBJ2-1|16|.
TGTGCCATCCGAAGCATGGGGCGGGGGGGCCGCAATGAGCAGTTCTTC
CAIRSMGRGGRNEQFF
>TRBD2|TRBV28|TRBJ2-1|18|.
TGTGCCAGCAGTTTTAGGTCTTCGGGCGGGGGGAGTTACAATGAGCAGTTCTTC
CASSFRSSGGGSYNEQFF
>TRBD1|TRBV6-5|TRBJ1-1|13|.
TGTGCCAGCAGTTACTCGGGACAGGCTGAAGCTTTCTTT
CASSYSGQAEAFF
>.|TRBV27|TRBJ1-5|16|.
TGTGCCAGCAGTTTATTCGGGGGATCGAGCAATCAGCCCCAGCATTTT
CASSLFGGSSNQPQHF
>.|TRBV4-1|TRBJ1-4|15|.
TGCGCCAGCAGCCAAGAGACAGTTTTAAATGAAAAACTGTTTTTT
CASSQETVLNEKLFF
>.|TRBV13|TRBJ2-2|14|.
TGTGCCAGCAGCTTAGGGACAGACACCGGGGAGCTGTTTTTT
CASSLGTDTGELFF
>.|TRBV28|TRBJ2-3|23|.
TGTGCCAGCAGTCTCAAAAAACTAGACAGGGGTATGGGGGGGGGCCGAGGTACAGATACGCAGTATTTT
CASSLKKLDRGMGGGRGTDTQYF
>TRBD1|TRBV5-1|TRBJ2-7|14|.
TGCGCCAGCAGCTTCGGACAGGGCCCCTACGAGCAGTACTTC
CASSFGQGPYEQYF
>TRBD1|TRBV10-3|TRBJ1-2|15|.
TGTGCCATCAGAGTCGGGACAGGGCCAAGTTATGGCTACACCTTC
CAIRVGTGPSYGYTF
>.|TRBV5-4|TRBJ2-7|15|.
TGTGCCAGCAGCTTGTATCGGGACATAGGCTACGAGCAGTACTTC
CASSLYRDIGYEQYF
>.|TRBV5-8|TRBJ1-5|19|.
TGTGCCAGCAGCTTGGGGCAGGGAAGCATTATGTATAGCAATCAGCCCCAGCATTTT
CASSLGQGSIMYSNQPQHF
>TRBD2|TRBV18|TRBJ2-3|15|.
TGTGCCAGCTCACCACCGGGACTAATCACAGATACGCAGTATTTT
CASSPPGLITDTQYF
>TRBD2|TRBV27|TRBJ2-1|15|once
TGTGCCAGCAGTCCAGGGCTGAGCGGGGACAATGAGCAGTTCTTC
CASSPGLSGDNEQFF